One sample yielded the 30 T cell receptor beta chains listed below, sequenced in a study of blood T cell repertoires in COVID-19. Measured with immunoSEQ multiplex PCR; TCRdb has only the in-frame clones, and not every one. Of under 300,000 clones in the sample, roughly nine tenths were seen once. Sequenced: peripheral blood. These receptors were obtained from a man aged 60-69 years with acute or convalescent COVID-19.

DNA for the CDR3: TGCGCCAGCAGTCAATCCCGTGCCGACTTTGGAGGGAGCGGCTACACCTTC. Translating it yields CASSQSRADFGGSGYTF. This chain joins TRBV23-1 and TRBJ1-2; D unclear. TRBV23-1 is an ORF, and what it does is uncertain. Deletions cut 0 bases from V and 8 bases from J, with 22 bases between. The CDR3 runs to 17 residues.

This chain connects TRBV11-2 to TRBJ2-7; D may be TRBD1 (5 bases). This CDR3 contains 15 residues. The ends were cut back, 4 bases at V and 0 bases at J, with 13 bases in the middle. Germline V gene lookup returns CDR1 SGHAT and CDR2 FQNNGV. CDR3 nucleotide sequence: TGTGCCAGCAGCTCCAGGGAATTGGGCTCCTACGAGCAGTACTTC. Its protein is CASSSRELGSYEQYF.

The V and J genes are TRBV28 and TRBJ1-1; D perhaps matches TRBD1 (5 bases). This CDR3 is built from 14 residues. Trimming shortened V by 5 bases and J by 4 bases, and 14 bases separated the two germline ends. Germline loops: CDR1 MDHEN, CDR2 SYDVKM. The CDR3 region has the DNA TGTGCCAGCAGTAGACGGGGGAGGCTCACTGAAGCTTTCTTT. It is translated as CASSRRGRLTEAFF.

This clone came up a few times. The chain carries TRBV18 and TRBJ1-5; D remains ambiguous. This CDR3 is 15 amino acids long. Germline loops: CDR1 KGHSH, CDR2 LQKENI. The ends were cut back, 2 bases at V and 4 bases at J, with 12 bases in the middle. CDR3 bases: TGTGCCAGCTCACCAGAGGGAGGAGAAAATCAGCCCCAGCATTTT. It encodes CASSPEGGENQPQHF.

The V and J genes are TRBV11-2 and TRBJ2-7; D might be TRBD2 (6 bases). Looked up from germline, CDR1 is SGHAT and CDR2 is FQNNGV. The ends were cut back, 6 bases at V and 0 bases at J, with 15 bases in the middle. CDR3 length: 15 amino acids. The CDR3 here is CASRLISGSSYEQYF. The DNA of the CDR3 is TGTGCCAGCAGGCTGATTAGCGGAAGCTCCTACGAGCAGTACTTC.

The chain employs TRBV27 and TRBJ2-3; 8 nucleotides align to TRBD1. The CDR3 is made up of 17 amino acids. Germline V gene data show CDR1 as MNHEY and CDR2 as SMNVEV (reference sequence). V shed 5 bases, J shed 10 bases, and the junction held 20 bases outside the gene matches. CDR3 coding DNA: TGTGCCAGCAGTCGATCTTGGACAGGGAGGCTTCAGGGAGCGCAGTATTTT. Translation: CASSRSWTGRLQGAQYF.

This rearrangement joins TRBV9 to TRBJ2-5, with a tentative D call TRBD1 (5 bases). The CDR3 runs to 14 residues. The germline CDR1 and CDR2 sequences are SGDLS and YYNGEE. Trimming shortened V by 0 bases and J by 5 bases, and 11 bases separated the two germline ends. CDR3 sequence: CASSVVGAAETQYF. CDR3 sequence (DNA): TGTGCCAGCAGCGTAGTAGGGGCAGCGGAGACCCAGTACTTC.

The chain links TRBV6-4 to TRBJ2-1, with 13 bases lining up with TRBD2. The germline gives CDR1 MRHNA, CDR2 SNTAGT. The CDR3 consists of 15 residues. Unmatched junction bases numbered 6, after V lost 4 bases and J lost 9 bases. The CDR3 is CASSVLAGGTGEQFF. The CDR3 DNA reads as TGTGCCAGCAGTGTACTAGCGGGAGGGACAGGTGAGCAGTTCTTC.

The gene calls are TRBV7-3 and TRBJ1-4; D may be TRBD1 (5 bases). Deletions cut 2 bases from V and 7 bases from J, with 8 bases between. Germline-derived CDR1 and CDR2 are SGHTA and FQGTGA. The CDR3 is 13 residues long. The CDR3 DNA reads TGTGCCAGCAGCTTAGGGCAGGGTGAAAAACTGTTTTTT. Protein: CASSLGQGEKLFF. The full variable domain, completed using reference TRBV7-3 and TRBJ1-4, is GAGVSQTPSNKVTEKGKYVELRCDPISGHTALYWYRQSLGQGPEFLIYFQGTGAADDSGLPNDRFFAVRPEGSVSTLKIQRTERGDSAVYLCASSLGQGEKLFFGSGTQLSVL.

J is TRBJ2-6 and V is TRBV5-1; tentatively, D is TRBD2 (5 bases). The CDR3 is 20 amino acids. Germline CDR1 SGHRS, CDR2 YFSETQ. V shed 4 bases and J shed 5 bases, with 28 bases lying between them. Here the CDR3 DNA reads TGCGCCAGCAGCGGGGTACGGCGGCTCTTCGAACCGGGGAGGGCCAACGTCCTGACTTTC. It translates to CASSGVRRLFEPGRANVLTF.

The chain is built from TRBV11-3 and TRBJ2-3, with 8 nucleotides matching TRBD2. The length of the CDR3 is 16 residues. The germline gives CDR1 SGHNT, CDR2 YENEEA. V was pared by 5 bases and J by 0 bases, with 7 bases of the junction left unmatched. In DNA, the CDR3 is TGTGCCAGCAGCCCGGGGGGGCCAGGGAGCACAGATACGCAGTATTTT. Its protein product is CASSPGGPGSTDTQYF.

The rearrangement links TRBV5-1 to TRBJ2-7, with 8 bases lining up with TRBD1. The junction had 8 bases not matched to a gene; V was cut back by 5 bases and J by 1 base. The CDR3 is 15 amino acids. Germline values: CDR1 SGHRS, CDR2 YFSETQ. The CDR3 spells CASRPTGARSYEQYF. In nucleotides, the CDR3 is TGCGCCAGCAGACCGACAGGGGCCAGGTCCTACGAGCAGTACTTC.

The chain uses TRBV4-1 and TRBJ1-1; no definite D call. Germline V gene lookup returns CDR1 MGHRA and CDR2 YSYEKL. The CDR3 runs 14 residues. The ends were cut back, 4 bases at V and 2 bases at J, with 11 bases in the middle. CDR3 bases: TGCGCCAGCAGCCCCCTTACACGAAACACTGAAGCTTTCTTT. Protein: CASSPLTRNTEAFF.

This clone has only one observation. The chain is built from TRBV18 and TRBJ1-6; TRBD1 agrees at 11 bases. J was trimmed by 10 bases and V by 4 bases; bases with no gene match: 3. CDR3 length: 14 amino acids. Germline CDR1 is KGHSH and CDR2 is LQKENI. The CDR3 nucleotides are TGTGCCAGCTCACGGGGACAGGGGGAATCACCCCTCCACTTT. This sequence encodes CASSRGQGESPLHF.

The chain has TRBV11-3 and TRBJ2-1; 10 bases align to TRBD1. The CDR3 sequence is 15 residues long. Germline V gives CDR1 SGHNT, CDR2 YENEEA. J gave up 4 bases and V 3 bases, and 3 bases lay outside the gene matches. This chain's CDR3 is CASSFLGQGYNEQFF. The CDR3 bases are TGTGCCAGCAGCTTCCTGGGACAGGGGTACAATGAGCAGTTCTTC.

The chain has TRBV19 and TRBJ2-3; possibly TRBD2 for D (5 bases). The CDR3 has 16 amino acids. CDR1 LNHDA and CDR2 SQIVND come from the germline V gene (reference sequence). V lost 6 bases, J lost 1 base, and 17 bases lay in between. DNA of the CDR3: TGTGCCAGTAGAACAGCTCTTCGGCGGGGCACAGATACGCAGTATTTT. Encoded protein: CASRTALRRGTDTQYF.

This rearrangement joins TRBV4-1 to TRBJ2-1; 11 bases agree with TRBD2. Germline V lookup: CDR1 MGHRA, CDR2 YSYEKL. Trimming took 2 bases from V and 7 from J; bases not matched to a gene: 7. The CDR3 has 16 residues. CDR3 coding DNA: TGCGCCAGCAGCCAACCGACTAGCGGGATAGGTAATGAGCAGTTCTTC. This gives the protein CASSQPTSGIGNEQFF.

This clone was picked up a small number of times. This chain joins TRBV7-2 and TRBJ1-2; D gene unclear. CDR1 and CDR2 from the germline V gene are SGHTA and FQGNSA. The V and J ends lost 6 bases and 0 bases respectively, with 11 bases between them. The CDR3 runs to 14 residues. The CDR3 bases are TGTGCCAGCAGTACCGGACTAGCTAACTATGGCTACACCTTC. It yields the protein CASSTGLANYGYTF.

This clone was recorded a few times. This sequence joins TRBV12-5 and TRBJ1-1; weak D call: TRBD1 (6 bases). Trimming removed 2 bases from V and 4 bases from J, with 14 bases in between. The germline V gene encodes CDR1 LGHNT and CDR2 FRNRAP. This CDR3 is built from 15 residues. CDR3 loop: CASGLPQQGATEAFF. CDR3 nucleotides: TGTGCTAGTGGTTTGCCTCAACAGGGCGCCACTGAAGCTTTCTTT.

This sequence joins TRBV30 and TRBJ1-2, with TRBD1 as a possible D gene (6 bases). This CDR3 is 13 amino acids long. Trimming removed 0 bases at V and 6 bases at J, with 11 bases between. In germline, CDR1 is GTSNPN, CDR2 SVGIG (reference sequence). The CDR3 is CAWSVRGANGYTF. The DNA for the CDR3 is TGTGCCTGGAGTGTACGGGGGGCGAATGGCTACACCTTC.

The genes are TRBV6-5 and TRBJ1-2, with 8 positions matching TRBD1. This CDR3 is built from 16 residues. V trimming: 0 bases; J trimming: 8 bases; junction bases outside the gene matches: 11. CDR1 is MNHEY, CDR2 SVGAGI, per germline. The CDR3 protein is CASSYSGGQGSNGYTF. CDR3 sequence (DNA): TGTGCCAGCAGTTACTCAGGAGGACAGGGTTCCAACGGCTACACCTTC.

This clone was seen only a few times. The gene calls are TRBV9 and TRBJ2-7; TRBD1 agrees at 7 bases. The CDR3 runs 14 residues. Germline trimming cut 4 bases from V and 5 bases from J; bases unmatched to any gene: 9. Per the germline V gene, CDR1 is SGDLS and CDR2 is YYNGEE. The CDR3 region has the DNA TGTGCCAGCAGCCCTCGACAGGGCAGCGACGAGCAGTACTTC. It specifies CASSPRQGSDEQYF.

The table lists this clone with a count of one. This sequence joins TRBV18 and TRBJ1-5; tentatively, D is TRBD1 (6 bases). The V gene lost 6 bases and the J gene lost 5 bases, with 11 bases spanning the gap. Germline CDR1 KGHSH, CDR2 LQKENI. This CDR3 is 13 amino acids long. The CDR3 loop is CASSGTNDQPQHF. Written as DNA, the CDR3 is TGTGCCAGCTCCGGGACAAATGATCAGCCCCAGCATTTT.

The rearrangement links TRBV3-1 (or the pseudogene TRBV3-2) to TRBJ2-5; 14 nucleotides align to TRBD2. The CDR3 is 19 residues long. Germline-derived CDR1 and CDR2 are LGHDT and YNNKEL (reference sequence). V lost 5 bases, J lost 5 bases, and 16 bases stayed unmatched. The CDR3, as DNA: TGTGCCAGCAGCGAGGGACTAGCGGGAGTGGGGGGTTACACTGAGACCCAGTACTTC. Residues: CASSEGLAGVGGYTETQYF.

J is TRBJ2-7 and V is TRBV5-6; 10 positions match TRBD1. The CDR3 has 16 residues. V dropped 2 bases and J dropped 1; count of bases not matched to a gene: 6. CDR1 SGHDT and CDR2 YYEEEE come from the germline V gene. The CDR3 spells CASSFRPGQGSYEQYF. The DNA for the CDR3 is TGTGCCAGCAGCTTTCGTCCGGGACAGGGGTCCTACGAGCAGTACTTC.

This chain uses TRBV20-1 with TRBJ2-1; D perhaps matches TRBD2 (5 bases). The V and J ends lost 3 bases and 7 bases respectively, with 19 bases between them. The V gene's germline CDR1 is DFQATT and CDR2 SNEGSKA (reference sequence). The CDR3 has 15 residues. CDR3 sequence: CSASADFQVLNEQFF. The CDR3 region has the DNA TGCAGTGCTAGTGCGGACTTCCAGGTCCTTAATGAGCAGTTCTTC.

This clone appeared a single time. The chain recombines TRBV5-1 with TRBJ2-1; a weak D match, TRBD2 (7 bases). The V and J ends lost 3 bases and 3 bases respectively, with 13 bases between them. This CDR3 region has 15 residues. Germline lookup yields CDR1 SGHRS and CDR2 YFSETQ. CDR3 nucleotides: TGCGCCAGCAGCTCCTCTAGGGGGGGCTACAATGAGCAGTTCTTC. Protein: CASSSSRGGYNEQFF.

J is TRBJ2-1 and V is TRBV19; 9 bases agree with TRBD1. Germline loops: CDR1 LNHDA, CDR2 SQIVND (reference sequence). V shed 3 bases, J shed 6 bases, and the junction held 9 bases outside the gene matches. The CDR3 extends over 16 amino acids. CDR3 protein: CASSIPGTGNGNEQFF. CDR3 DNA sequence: TGTGCCAGTAGTATTCCCGGGACAGGGAATGGCAATGAGCAGTTCTTC.

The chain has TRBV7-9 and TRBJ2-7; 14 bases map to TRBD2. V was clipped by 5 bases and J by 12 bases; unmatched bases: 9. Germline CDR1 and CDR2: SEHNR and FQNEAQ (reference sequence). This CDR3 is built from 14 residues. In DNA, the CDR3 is TGTGCCAGCAGCACCGGGACTAGCGGGAGTGTAGCGTACTTC. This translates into CASSTGTSGSVAYF.

CDR3 protein: CATSRDRAYEQYF. CDR3 nucleotides: TGTGCCACCAGCCGGGACAGGGCCTACGAGCAGTACTTC. V gene TRBV24-1 combines with J gene TRBJ2-7; 9 nucleotides match TRBD1. CDR1 KGHDR and CDR2 SFDVKD come from the germline V gene. V lost 7 bases and J lost 2; bases outside the gene matches: 2. This CDR3 has 13 residues.